This T cell receptor beta chain was captured in a study of T cell changes during pregnancy in multiple sclerosis (dated by TCRdb to 2018 to 2020). About the investigation overall: The study looked at changes in the T cell repertoire across pregnancy in women with multiple sclerosis.

Trimming takes 6 bases from V and 0 bases from J, and the germline ends sit 21 bases apart. Reading from cysteine to phenylalanine, the CDR3 counts 16 amino acids. CDR3 DNA is the only sequence kept; it has 48 bases, read in frame from the first base. The germline V gene (reference sequence) gives CDR1 as GTSNPN and CDR2 as SVGIG. Library construction relied on the immunoSEQ multiplex PCR assay. TCRdb obtained this table from immuneACCESS and retained in-frame rearrangements with V and J assigned. These tables miss some clones; where compared with another copy, unresolved V genes account for less than half of the shortfall, and the remainder is unexplained. The sample records around 47,000 clones, 95% to 97% of which are singletons. The top ten hold 0.89% of the sample. A note on this clone: Its target antigen remains unknown. Within one base of it there is no much larger clone, and no base qualities were kept. The same CDR3 arises from other DNA sequences in this sample as well.

The sample in question was peripheral blood, obtained in the second trimester of pregnancy. The V gene is TRBV30 and the J gene is TRBJ2-7; TRBD1 is a possible D gene, resting on 6 matching bases. This receptor was taken from a female donor with multiple sclerosis, enrolled in a pregnancy study. The base sequence is TGTGCCTGCGGTCTCACCAGGGGCAGGAGCTCCTACGAGCAGTACTTC. Its protein reads: CACGLTRGRSSYEQYF.